The clone carrying this T cell receptor (beta chain) has more than one count but fewer than ten. Its antigen is as yet unknown. The data were obtained in a study of T-cell reconstitution after alpha-beta-depleted transplantation in children. Study results and limitations: Surviving recipient T cells and thymic progenitors accounted for the high day-60 TCRbeta diversity observed in some patients. There were reportedly several hundred expanded graft clones from which alpha-beta T cells came about two months after transplant.

V was clipped by 5 bases and J by 7 bases, with 9 bases between them. This CDR3 has 11 amino acids. Unique molecular identifiers were incorporated during preparation of the TCRbeta library. TCRdb analysed the PCR reads with MiXCR anew, one entry per CDR3 protein. The data hold about 440,000 distinct CDR3 sequences, with 43% observed a single time. The sequencing used PBMCs, collected before TCRalphabeta/CD19-depleted stem cell transplant. The TCR sequence derives from a girl aged 2 to 9 with aplastic anemia, due to receive a stem cell transplant. The chain couples TRBV12-3 or TRBV12-4 to TRBJ2-7; either TRBD1 or TRBD2 may supply D (6 bases each). Here the CDR3 reads CASSGGREQYF. The DNA for the CDR3 is TGTGCCAGCAGTGGGGGGCGGGAGCAGTACTTC.